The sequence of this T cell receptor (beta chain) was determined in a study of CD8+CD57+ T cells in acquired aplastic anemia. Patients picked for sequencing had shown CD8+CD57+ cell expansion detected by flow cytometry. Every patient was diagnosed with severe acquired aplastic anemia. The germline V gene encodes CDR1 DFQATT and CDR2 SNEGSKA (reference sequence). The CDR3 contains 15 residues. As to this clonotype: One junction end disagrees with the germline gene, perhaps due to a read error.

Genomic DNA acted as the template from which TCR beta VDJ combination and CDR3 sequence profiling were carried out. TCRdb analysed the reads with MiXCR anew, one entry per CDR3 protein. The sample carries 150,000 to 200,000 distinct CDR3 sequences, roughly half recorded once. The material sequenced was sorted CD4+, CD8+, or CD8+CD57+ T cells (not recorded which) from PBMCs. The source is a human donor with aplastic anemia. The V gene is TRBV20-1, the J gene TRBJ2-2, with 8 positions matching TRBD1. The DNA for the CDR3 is TGCAGTCCTAGGACAGGGCCGACGAACACCGGGGAGCTGTTTTTT. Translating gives CSPRTGPTNTGELFF.